A single sample is the source of the 8 T cell receptor beta chains below, sequenced in a study of T cells in Graves' hyperthyroidism and ophthalmopathy. Authors of the study amplified TCR beta CDR3 regions from RNA transcripts. An initial round of RT-PCR targeting the TCR CDR3 relied on the HTBI primer set. TCRdb re-derived calls from the multiplex PCR reads in MiXCR, one entry per CDR3 protein. This sample has almost 350,000 distinct CDR3 sequences, with about a sixth found just once. What was sequenced was blood. These TCRs come from a woman between 40 and 50 years old with Graves' ophthalmopathy.

This clonotype was recorded many times. This sequence joins TRBV10-2 and TRBJ1-1; D remains ambiguous. Per the germline V gene, CDR1 is WSHSY and CDR2 is SAAADI. V lost 2 bases and J 1 base, leaving 8 bases between the germline ends. The CDR3 has 14 residues. Here the CDR3 reads CASSEPPGNTEAFF. The DNA for the CDR3 is TGCGCCAGCAGTGAGCCCCCAGGGAACACTGAAGCTTTCTTT.

This clonotype occurred many times. The chain carries TRBV11-2 and TRBJ2-2; 7 nucleotides align to TRBD1. V trimming: 5 bases; J trimming: 5 bases; junction bases outside the gene matches: 8. The CDR3 has 15 amino acids. Germline-derived CDR1 and CDR2 are SGHAT and FQNNGV. The DNA of the CDR3 is TGTGCCAGCAGCGACCGGGACAGTTCGACCGGGGAGCTGTTTTTT. This encodes CASSDRDSSTGELFF.

This clonotype came up many times. J is TRBJ1-2 and V is TRBV6-1; D ambiguous. The CDR3 spans 16 residues. The V gene lost 1 base and the J gene lost 4 bases, with 16 bases spanning the gap. The germline V gene encodes CDR1 MNHNS and CDR2 SASEGT. The CDR3 coding sequence is TGTGCCAGCAGTGAAGATCGAGCAGAAAAGTTCTATGGCTACACCTTC. Its protein is CASSEDRAEKFYGYTF.

The rearrangement links TRBV6-2 or TRBV6-3 to TRBJ2-7; the D gene is possibly TRBD2 (5 bases). CDR3 length equals 14 residues. CDR1 is MNHEY, CDR2 SVGEGT, per germline. V lost 2 bases and J 4 bases, leaving 12 bases between the germline ends. Here the CDR3 DNA reads TGTGCCAGCAGTTACGGGCTAGCTGGGTACGAGCAGTACTTC. Translating gives CASSYGLAGYEQYF.

At least ten counts were recorded for this clonotype. This sequence joins TRBV7-2 and TRBJ1-1; D uncertain. Trimming removed 2 bases from V and 6 bases from J, with 19 bases in between. The CDR3 is made up of 16 amino acids. Germline V lookup: CDR1 SGHTA, CDR2 FQGNSA. The CDR3 region is CASSLIRRHQAAEAFF. The CDR3 nucleotides read TGTGCCAGCAGCTTAATTAGGAGACATCAGGCCGCTGAAGCTTTCTTT.

This clonotype was seen at least ten times. The V gene is TRBV12-3 or TRBV12-4, the J gene TRBJ1-1, with D perhaps TRBD1 (6 bases). The CDR3 is 11 amino acids. Trimming left V 3 bases short and J 14 bases short, with 13 bases between. The CDR3, as DNA: TGTGCCAGCAGTTTTTCCGACGACAGGTTCTTT. It yields the protein CASSFSDDRFF.

This chain connects TRBV5-1 to TRBJ2-7; 8 nucleotides align to TRBD1. J gave up 7 bases and V 9 bases, and 18 bases lay outside the gene matches. There are 15 residues in the CDR3. Per the germline V gene, CDR1 is SGHRS and CDR2 is YFSETQ. The CDR3 DNA is TGCGCCACCCCTCGACGGGACAGGCCCATGGAAGAGCAGTACTTC. Translating it yields CATPRRDRPMEEQYF.

This clonotype was counted ten times or more. The rearrangement links TRBV6-1 to TRBJ1-3; D is undetermined. CDR1 MNHNS and CDR2 SASEGT come from the germline V gene. CDR3 length: 14 amino acids. V gave up 5 bases and J gave up 0 bases, with 8 bases separating them. CDR3 coding DNA: TGTGCCAGCAGTCCCCCGGGCTCTGGAAACACCATATATTTT. It encodes CASSPPGSGNTIYF.